This T cell receptor (beta chain) originates from a study of molecular identifiers for immune sequencing clone quantification. Study-wide results and limits: For highly expanded clones, sizes could be underestimated when identical TCR molecules share a barcode. Whereas clones above 20 RNA copies held under 1% of naive-cell molecules, they held over 97% of effector molecules.

As for this clonotype: Antigen specificity is unknown.

Trimming removed 3 bases from V and 5 bases from J, with 12 bases in between. CDR1 is KGHDR, CDR2 SFDVKD, per germline. There are 15 residues in the CDR3. Library preparation followed earlier protocols using designated TCR primers. TCRdb fed the PCR reads into MiXCR, producing one record per CDR3 protein. The sample lists 85,000 to 130,000 distinct CDR3 sequences; roughly 38% were seen once. As CD8+CD4-CCR7+CD45RA+ cells, naive CD8 T cells were sorted. Sequencing used naive CD8+ T cells from blood, with Jurkat cell RNA spiked in. The subset here: FACS-sorted CD8+CD4-CCR7+CD45RA+ naive T cells. This sequence originates from a human donor in good health. Some libraries in this study had Jurkat cell RNA spiked in. This rearrangement joins TRBV24-1 to TRBJ2-2, with D maybe TRBD2 (6 bases). CDR3 in DNA: TGTGCCACCAGTGATCCACGTGGGGGGACCGGGGAGCTGTTTTTT. Protein product: CATSDPRGGTGELFF.